These 2 T cell receptor beta chains share one sample of origin, sequenced in a study of blood T cell repertoires in COVID-19. The table came from immunoSEQ multiplex PCR; TCRdb's copy has only in-frame clones and leaves some out. Of more than 55,000 clones in the sample, roughly nine tenths are singletons; the top ten hold less than 5.5%. The material sequenced was peripheral blood. Source of these receptors: a man aged 50 to 60 with active COVID-19.

The V call is TRBV7-2, the J call TRBJ1-5; 8 bases align to TRBD1. V lost 5 bases, J lost 4 bases, and 13 bases stayed unmatched. This CDR3 has 17 residues. Per the germline V gene, CDR1 is SGHTA and CDR2 is FQGNSA. CDR3 nucleotide sequence: TGTGCCAGCAGCCTTAGGACAGGGATGTCGAAAAATCAGCCCCAGCATTTT. This codes for CASSLRTGMSKNQPQHF.

For the CDR3, the DNA is TGTGCCAGAAGAACAGGGTTCGGGACCCAGTACTTC. This gives the protein CARRTGFGTQYF. The chain couples TRBV11-3 to TRBJ2-5, with D possibly TRBD1 on 6 matching bases. CDR1 and CDR2 (germline): SGHNT, YENEEA. Trimming removed 9 bases from V and 7 bases from J, with 15 bases in between. The CDR3 covers 12 residues.